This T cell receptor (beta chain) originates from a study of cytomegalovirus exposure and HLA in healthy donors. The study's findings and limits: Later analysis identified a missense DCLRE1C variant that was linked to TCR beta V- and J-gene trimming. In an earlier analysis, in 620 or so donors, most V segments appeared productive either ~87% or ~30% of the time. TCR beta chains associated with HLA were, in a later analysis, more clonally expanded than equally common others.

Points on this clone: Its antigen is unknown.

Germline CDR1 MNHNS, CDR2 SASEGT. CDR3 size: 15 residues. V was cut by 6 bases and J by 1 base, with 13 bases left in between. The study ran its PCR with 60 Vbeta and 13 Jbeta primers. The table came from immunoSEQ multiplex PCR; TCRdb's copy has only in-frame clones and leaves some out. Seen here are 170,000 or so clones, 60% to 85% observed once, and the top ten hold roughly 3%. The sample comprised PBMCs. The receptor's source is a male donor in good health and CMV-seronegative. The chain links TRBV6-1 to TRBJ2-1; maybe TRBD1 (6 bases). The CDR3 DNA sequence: TGTGCCAGCAGCTTAACAGGGTCATCCTACAATGAGCAGTTCTTC. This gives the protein CASSLTGSSYNEQFF.